Listed here are 6 T cell receptor beta chains from one sample, sequenced in a study of cytomegalovirus exposure and HLA in healthy donors. PCR amplification relied on 60 Vbeta primers (plus 13 Jbeta primers). The table came from immunoSEQ multiplex PCR; TCRdb's copy has only in-frame clones and leaves some out. In total, the table holds approximately 130,000 clones. The specimen was PBMCs. Source of these receptors: a woman aged 55-69 years in good health and CMV-seronegative.

The chain carries TRBV27 and TRBJ2-7; 9 nucleotides align to TRBD1. The germline gives CDR1 MNHEY, CDR2 SMNVEV (reference sequence). The length of the CDR3 is 15 residues. Trimming removed 0 bases from V and 3 bases from J; junction bases left unmatched: 3. CDR3 protein: CASSLSGTGFYEQYF. CDR3 coding DNA: TGTGCCAGCAGTTTATCAGGGACAGGGTTCTACGAGCAGTACTTC.

The rearrangement links TRBV19 to TRBJ2-2, with D possibly matching TRBD2 (5 bases). Germline CDR1 reads LNHDA; CDR2 reads SQIVND (reference sequence). CDR3 length equals 14 residues. Trimming took off 4 bases at V and 0 bases at J, with 6 bases between the two ends. In DNA, the CDR3 is TGTGCCAGTAGTAAGCGGTCGAACACCGGGGAGCTGTTTTTT. It translates to CASSKRSNTGELFF.

The chain couples TRBV2 to TRBJ2-5; D is unresolved. The CDR3 is made up of 11 amino acids. The germline V gene encodes CDR1 SNHLY and CDR2 FYNNEI. The V gene lost 5 bases and the J gene lost 5 bases, with 6 bases spanning the gap. The CDR3 here is CASSLRETQYF. CDR3 DNA sequence: TGTGCCAGCAGTCTGAGGGAGACCCAGTACTTC.

CDR3: CASSLSTEAFF. The CDR3 DNA reads as TGCGCCAGCAGCCTAAGCACTGAAGCTTTCTTT. The chain is built from TRBV5-1 and TRBJ1-1; D not resolved. Germline V gene lookup returns CDR1 SGHRS and CDR2 YFSETQ. V was cut by 4 bases and J by 4 bases, with 5 bases left in between. The CDR3 runs to 11 residues. Full variable domain (outside the CDR3, taken from reference TRBV5-1 and TRBJ1-1): KAGVTQTPRYLIKTRGQQVTLSCSPISGHRSVSWYQQTPGQGLQFLFEYFSETQRNKGNFPGRFSGRQFSNSRSEMNVSTLELGDSALYLCASSLSTEAFFGQGTRLTVV.

This CDR3 is CASSQEGTGGRETQYF. CDR3 sequence (DNA): TGTGCCAGCAGCCAAGAAGGGACAGGGGGAAGGGAGACCCAGTACTTC. V and J are TRBV4-2 and TRBJ2-5; 11 bases fit TRBD1. CDR3 length equals 16 residues. V lost 0 bases, J lost 5 bases, and 5 bases stayed unmatched. The V gene's germline CDR1 is LGHNA and CDR2 YNFKEQ.

This chain joins TRBV28 and TRBJ2-6; D call uncertain. Looked up from germline, CDR1 is MDHEN and CDR2 is SYDVKM. The CDR3 totals 13 residues. V was cut by 3 bases and J by 3 bases, with 3 bases left in between. This chain's CDR3 is CASSLYGANVLTF. The CDR3 DNA reads as TGTGCCAGCAGTTTGTATGGGGCCAACGTCCTGACTTTC.